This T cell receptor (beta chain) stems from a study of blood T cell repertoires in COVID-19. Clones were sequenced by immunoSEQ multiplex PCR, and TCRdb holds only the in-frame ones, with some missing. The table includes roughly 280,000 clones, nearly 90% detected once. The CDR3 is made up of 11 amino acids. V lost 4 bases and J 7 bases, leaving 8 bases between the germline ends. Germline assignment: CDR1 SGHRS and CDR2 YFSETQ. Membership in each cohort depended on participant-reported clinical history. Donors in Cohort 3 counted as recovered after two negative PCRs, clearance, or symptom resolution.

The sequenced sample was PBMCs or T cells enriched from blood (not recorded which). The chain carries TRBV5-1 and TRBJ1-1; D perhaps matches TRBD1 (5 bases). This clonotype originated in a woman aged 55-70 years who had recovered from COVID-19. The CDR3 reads CASSGDFEAFF. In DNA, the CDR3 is TGCGCCAGCAGCGGGGACTTTGAAGCTTTCTTT.